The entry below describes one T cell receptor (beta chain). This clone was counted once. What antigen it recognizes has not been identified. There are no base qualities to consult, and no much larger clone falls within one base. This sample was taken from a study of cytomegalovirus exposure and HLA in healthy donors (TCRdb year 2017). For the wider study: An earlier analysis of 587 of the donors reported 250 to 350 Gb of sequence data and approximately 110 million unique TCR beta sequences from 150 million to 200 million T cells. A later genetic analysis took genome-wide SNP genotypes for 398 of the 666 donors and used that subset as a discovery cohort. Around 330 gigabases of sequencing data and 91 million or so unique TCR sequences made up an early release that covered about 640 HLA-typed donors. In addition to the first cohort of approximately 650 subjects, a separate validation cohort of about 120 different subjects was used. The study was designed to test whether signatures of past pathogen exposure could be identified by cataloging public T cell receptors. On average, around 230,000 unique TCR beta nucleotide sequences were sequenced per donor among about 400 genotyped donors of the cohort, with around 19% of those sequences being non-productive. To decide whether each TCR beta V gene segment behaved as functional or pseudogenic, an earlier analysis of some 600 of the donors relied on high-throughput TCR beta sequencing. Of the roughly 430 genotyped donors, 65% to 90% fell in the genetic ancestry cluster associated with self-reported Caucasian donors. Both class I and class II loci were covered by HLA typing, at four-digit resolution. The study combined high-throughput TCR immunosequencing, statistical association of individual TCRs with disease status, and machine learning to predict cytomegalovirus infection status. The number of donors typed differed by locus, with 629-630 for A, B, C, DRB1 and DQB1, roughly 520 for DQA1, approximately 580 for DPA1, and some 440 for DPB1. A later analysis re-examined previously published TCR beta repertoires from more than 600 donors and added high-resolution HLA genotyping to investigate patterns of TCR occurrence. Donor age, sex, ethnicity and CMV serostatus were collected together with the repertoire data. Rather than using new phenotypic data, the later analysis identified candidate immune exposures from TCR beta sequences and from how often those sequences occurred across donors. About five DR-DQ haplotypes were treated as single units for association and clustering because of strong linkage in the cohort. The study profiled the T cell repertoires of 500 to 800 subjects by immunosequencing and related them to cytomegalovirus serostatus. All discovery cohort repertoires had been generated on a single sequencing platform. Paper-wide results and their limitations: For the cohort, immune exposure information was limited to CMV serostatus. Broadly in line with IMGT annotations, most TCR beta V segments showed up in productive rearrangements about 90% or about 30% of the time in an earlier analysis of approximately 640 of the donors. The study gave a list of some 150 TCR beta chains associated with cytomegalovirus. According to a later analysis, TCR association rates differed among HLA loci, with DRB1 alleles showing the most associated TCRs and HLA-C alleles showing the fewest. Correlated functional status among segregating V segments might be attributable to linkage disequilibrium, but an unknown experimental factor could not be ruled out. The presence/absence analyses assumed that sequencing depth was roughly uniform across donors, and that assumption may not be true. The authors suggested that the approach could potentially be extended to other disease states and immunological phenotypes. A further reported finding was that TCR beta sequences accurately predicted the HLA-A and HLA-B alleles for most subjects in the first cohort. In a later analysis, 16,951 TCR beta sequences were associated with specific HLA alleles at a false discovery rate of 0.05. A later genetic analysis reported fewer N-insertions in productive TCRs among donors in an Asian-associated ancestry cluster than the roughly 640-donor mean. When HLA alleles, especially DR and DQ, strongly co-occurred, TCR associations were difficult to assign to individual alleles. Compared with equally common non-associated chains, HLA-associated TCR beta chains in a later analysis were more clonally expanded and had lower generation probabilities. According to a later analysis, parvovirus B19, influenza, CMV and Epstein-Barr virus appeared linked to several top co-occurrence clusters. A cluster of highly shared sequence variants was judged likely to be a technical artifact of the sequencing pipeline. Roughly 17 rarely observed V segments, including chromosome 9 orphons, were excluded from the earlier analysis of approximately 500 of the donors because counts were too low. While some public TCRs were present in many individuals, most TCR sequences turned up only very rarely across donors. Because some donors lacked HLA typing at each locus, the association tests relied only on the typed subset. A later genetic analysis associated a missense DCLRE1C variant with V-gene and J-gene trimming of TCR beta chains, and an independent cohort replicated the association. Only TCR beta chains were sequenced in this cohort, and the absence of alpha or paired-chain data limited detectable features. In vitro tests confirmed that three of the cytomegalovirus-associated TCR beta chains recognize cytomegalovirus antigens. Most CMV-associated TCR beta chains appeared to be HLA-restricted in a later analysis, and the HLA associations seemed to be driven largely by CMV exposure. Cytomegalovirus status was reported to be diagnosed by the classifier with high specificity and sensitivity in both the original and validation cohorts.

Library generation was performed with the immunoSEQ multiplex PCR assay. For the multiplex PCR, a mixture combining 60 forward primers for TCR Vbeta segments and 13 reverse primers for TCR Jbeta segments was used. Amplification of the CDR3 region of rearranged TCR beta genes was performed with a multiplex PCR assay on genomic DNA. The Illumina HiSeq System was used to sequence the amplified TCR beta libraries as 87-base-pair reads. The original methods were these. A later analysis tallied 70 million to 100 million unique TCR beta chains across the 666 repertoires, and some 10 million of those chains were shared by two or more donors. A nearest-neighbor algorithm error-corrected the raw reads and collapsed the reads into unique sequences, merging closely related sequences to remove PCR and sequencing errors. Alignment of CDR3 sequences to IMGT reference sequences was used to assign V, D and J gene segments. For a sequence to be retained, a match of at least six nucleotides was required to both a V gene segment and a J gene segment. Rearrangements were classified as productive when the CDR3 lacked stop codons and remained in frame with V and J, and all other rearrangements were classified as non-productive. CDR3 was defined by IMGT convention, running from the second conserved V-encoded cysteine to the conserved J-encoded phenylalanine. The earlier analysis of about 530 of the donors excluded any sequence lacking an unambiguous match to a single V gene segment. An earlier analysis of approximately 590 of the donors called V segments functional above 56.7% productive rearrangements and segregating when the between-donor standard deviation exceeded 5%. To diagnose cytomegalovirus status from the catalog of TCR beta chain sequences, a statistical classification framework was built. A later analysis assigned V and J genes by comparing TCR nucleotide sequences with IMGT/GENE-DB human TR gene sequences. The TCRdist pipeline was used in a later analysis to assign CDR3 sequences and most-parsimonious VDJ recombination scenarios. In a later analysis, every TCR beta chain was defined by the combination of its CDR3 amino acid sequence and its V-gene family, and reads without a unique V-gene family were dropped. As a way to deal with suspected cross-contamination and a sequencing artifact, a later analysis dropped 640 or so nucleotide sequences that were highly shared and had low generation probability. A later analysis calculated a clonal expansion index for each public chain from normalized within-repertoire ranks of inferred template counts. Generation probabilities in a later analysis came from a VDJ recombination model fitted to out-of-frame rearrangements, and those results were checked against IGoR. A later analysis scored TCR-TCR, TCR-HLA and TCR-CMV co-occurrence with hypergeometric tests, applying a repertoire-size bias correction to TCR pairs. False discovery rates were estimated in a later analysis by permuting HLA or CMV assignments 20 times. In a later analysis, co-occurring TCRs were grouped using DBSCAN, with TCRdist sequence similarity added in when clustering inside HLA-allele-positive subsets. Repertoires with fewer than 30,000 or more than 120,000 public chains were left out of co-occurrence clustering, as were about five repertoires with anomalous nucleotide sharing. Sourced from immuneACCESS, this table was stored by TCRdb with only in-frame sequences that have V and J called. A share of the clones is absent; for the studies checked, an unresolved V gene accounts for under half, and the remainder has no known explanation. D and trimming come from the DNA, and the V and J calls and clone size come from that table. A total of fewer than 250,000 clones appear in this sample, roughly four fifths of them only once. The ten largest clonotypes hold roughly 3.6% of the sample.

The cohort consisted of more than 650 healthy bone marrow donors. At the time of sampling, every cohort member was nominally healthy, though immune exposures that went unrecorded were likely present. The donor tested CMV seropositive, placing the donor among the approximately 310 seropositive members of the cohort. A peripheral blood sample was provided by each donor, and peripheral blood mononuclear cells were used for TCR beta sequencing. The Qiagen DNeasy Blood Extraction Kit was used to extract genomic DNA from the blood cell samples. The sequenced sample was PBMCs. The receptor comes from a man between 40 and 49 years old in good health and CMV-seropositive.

The base sequence is TGTGCCAGCAGCCGACTAGCGGGGAGCACAGATACGCAGTATTTT. This encodes CASSRLAGSTDTQYF. Recombination connected TRBV7-3 to TRBJ2-3, with 11 bases aligning to TRBD2. CDR1 SGHTA and CDR2 FQGTGA are derived from the germline V gene. V is pruned by 5 bases and J by 0 bases, leaving 1 base of the junction without a gene match. There are 15 amino acids in the CDR3, from cysteine to phenylalanine inclusive. Only the CDR3 DNA stays, 45 bases, in frame from base 1.